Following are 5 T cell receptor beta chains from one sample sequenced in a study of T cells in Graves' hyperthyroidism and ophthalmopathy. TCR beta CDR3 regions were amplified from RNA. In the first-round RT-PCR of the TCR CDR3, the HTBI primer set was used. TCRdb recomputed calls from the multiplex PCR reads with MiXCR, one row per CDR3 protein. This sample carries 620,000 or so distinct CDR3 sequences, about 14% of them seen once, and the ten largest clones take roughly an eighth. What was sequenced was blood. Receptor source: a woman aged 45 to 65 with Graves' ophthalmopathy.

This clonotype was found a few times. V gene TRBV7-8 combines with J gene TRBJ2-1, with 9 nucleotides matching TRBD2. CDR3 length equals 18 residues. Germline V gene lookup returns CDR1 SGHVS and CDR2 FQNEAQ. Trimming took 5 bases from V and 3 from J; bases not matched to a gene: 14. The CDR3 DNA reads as TGTGCCAGCAGCCGCCATATTGTTGCTAGCGGGAACTACAATGAGCAGTTCTTC. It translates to CASSRHIVASGNYNEQFF.

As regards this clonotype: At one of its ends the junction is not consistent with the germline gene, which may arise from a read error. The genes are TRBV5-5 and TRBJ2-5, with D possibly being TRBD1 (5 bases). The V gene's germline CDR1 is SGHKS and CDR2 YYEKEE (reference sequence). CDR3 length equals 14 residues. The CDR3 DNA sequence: TGCGCCAGCAGTTTCAGGGAAGTAGGAGAGACCCAGTACTTC. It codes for CASSFREVGETQYF.

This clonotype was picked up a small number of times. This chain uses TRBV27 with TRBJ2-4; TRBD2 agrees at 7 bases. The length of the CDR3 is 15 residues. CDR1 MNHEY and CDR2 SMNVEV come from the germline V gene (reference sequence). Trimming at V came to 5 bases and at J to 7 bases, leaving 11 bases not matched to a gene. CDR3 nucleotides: TGTGCCAGCAGTCCAATAGCGGGCGTGAGGAACATTCAGTACTTC. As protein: CASSPIAGVRNIQYF.

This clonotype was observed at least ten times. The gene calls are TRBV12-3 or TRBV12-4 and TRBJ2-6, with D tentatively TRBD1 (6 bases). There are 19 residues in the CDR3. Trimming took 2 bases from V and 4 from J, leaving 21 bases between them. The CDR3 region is CASSLLGLAGAGGANVLTF. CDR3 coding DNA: TGTGCCAGCAGTTTATTGGGGTTAGCAGGGGCAGGGGGGGCCAACGTCCTGACTTTC.

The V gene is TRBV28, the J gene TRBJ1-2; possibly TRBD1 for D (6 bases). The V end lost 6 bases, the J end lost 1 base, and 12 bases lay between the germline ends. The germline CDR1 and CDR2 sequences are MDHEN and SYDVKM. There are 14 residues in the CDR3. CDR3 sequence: CASSRTVLNYGYTF. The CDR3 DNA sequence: TGTGCCAGCAGCAGGACAGTCCTTAACTATGGCTACACCTTC.